A selection of T cell receptor beta chains follows, all from one sample in a study of T cells in localized non-small cell lung cancer. Method: immunoSEQ multiplex PCR; TCRdb's copy keeps in-frame clones and lacks some. The data hold tens of thousands of clones, with roughly 80% observed a single time. The source material was peripheral blood, sampled before any cancer treatment. The receptors come from a man between 40 and 70 years old with stage I squamous cell lung carcinoma. Both conserved end residues are part of each CDR3. Each record gives: J gene, V gene, CDR3 length, D gene, clone size, CDR3 DNA, CDR3 protein. D genes are given only for firm matches. Only part of the rows carry a size: once, few, many, or a class if the clone is expanded.

j_gene: TRBJ1-5; v_gene: TRBV6-4; len: 13; d_gene: NA; abundance: NA; CDR3nt: TGTGCCAGCAGGCAGGCGAGCAATCAGCCCCAGCATTTT; CDR3aa: CASRQASNQPQHF
j_gene: TRBJ1-3; v_gene: TRBV19; len: 13; d_gene: TRBD1; abundance: NA; CDR3nt: TGTGCCAGTAGGACAGGGGCTGGAAACACCATATATTTT; CDR3aa: CASRTGAGNTIYF
j_gene: TRBJ1-2; v_gene: TRBV18; len: 16; d_gene: NA; abundance: NA; CDR3nt: TGTGCCAGCTCACCACCGTCGGTGGGAACCGCTTATGGCTACACCTTC; CDR3aa: CASSPPSVGTAYGYTF
j_gene: TRBJ1-1; v_gene: TRBV2; len: 14; d_gene: NA; abundance: NA; CDR3nt: TGTGCCAGCAAACCGGGCAGGGGCTTACCGTGGGCTTTCTTT; CDR3aa: CASKPGRGLPWAFF
j_gene: TRBJ1-1; v_gene: TRBV2; len: 15; d_gene: NA; abundance: NA; CDR3nt: TGTGCCAGCAGAAAGGACACCACAGGGAGCACTGAAGCTTTCTTT; CDR3aa: CASRKDTTGSTEAFF
j_gene: TRBJ1-2; v_gene: TRBV27; len: 13; d_gene: NA; abundance: NA; CDR3nt: TGTGCCAGTAGGAGGGGGGGTTCAGAAGGCTACACCTTC; CDR3aa: CASRRGGSEGYTF
j_gene: TRBJ1-3; v_gene: TRBV21-1; len: 15; d_gene: NA; abundance: many; CDR3nt: TGTGCCAGCAGCAAACGAGGGGGGTTCGGAAACACCATATATTTT; CDR3aa: CASSKRGGFGNTIYF
j_gene: TRBJ2-7; v_gene: TRBV9; len: 14; d_gene: NA; abundance: NA; CDR3nt: TGTGCCAGCAGCGTAGGGCAGGGCCCCTACGAGCAGTACTTC; CDR3aa: CASSVGQGPYEQYF
j_gene: TRBJ1-1; v_gene: TRBV9; len: 15; d_gene: NA; abundance: once; CDR3nt: TGTGCCAGCAGCGTAGGTTCTGGGGGCCGGACTGAAGCTTTCTTT; CDR3aa: CASSVGSGGRTEAFF
j_gene: TRBJ2-7; v_gene: TRBV5-5; len: 14; d_gene: NA; abundance: NA; CDR3nt: TGTGCCAGCAGCTTGGAAAGGAGCTCCTACGAGCAGTACTTC; CDR3aa: CASSLERSSYEQYF
j_gene: TRBJ2-1; v_gene: TRBV7-3; len: 15; d_gene: NA; abundance: NA; CDR3nt: TGTGCCAGCAGCTTAACTCAGAGCCCCTACAATGAGCAGTTCTTC; CDR3aa: CASSLTQSPYNEQFF
j_gene: TRBJ2-1; v_gene: TRBV6-4; len: 15; d_gene: NA; abundance: NA; CDR3nt: TGTGCCAGCCCCTCCCCCAGTTCACCCCACAATGAGCAGTTCTTC; CDR3aa: CASPSPSSPHNEQFF
j_gene: TRBJ1-1; v_gene: TRBV2; len: 16; d_gene: TRBD1; abundance: NA; CDR3nt: TGTGCCAGCAGAGCTGGGACAGGTTTGGGGAACACTGAAGCTTTCTTT; CDR3aa: CASRAGTGLGNTEAFF
j_gene: TRBJ1-2; v_gene: TRBV7-2; len: 13; d_gene: NA; abundance: NA; CDR3nt: TGTGCCAGCACGCCCAGATTTAACTATGGCTACACCTTC; CDR3aa: CASTPRFNYGYTF
j_gene: TRBJ2-1; v_gene: TRBV7-9; len: 16; d_gene: TRBD1; abundance: NA; CDR3nt: TGTGCCAGCACCAGCATCCGGGACAGGGGCCGCGATGAGCAGTTCTTC; CDR3aa: CASTSIRDRGRDEQFF
j_gene: TRBJ1-5; v_gene: TRBV2; len: 14; d_gene: NA; abundance: few; CDR3nt: TGTGCCAGCAGCATGAGAGGGGGGAATCAGCCCCAGCATTTT; CDR3aa: CASSMRGGNQPQHF
j_gene: TRBJ2-7; v_gene: TRBV6-5; len: 15; d_gene: TRBD1; abundance: NA; CDR3nt: TGTGCCAGCAGTTATTCGGGACAGCAGAATTACGAGCAGTACTTC; CDR3aa: CASSYSGQQNYEQYF
j_gene: TRBJ1-2; v_gene: TRBV6-6; len: 13; d_gene: NA; abundance: NA; CDR3nt: TGTGCCAGCAGTTCCGGGGGGAACTATGGCTACACCTTC; CDR3aa: CASSSGGNYGYTF
j_gene: TRBJ1-5; v_gene: TRBV6-1; len: 14; d_gene: TRBD1; abundance: NA; CDR3nt: TGTGCCAGCAGTGAAGCAGGGGGCTTTCAGCCCCAGCATTTT; CDR3aa: CASSEAGGFQPQHF
j_gene: TRBJ2-5; v_gene: TRBV19; len: 13; d_gene: NA; abundance: NA; CDR3nt: TGTGCCAGTAGTGAGCCGGCTCAAGAGACCCAGTACTTC; CDR3aa: CASSEPAQETQYF
j_gene: TRBJ2-7; v_gene: TRBV10-2; len: 15; d_gene: TRBD1; abundance: NA; CDR3nt: TGCGCCAGCAGGGCCGGGACAGGAGGCTCCTACGAGCAGTACTTC; CDR3aa: CASRAGTGGSYEQYF
j_gene: TRBJ1-2; v_gene: TRBV7-8; len: 15; d_gene: NA; abundance: NA; CDR3nt: TGTGCCAGCAGCTACGCATGGGTGGGGGTGACGGGCTACACCTTC; CDR3aa: CASSYAWVGVTGYTF
j_gene: TRBJ2-5; v_gene: TRBV5-1; len: 14; d_gene: NA; abundance: NA; CDR3nt: TGCGCCAGCAGCTTACAGGGCAGGCAAGAGACCCAGTACTTC; CDR3aa: CASSLQGRQETQYF
j_gene: TRBJ1-6; v_gene: TRBV28; len: 14; d_gene: TRBD1; abundance: NA; CDR3nt: TGTGCCAGCAGTTCACCGGGACAGGCCTCACCCCTCCACTTT; CDR3aa: CASSSPGQASPLHF
j_gene: TRBJ1-6; v_gene: TRBV6-1; len: 15; d_gene: NA; abundance: few; CDR3nt: TGTGCCAGCAGTGAACTACAGACGACTAATTCACCCCTCCACTTT; CDR3aa: CASSELQTTNSPLHF
j_gene: TRBJ2-7; v_gene: TRBV7-9; len: 13; d_gene: NA; abundance: NA; CDR3nt: TGTGCCAGCAGCGATGTGGCGGGGATCGAGCAGTACTTC; CDR3aa: CASSDVAGIEQYF